A single sample is the source of the 25 T cell receptor beta chains below, sequenced in a study of blood T cell repertoires in COVID-19. The assay was immunoSEQ multiplex PCR, and TCRdb's table has in-frame clones only and misses some. Found here are more than 100,000 clones, roughly 83% of them singletons; the top ten hold over 1.1%. The sample consisted of peripheral blood. The receptors originated from a man aged 55 to 70 with acute or convalescent COVID-19.

This clone is classed as medium-sized. The chain has TRBV12-3 or TRBV12-4 and TRBJ1-2, with a possible D match to TRBD1 (6 bases). CDR3 length equals 13 residues. V dropped 1 base and J dropped 8 bases, with 11 bases sitting between them. CDR3 coding DNA: TGTGCCAGCAGTTTAGGGACAGCTGTGGGCTACACCTTC. Its protein product is CASSLGTAVGYTF.

V is TRBV2 and J is TRBJ1-1; TRBD1 might be the D (6 bases). Germline V lookup: CDR1 SNHLY, CDR2 FYNNEI. The ends were cut back, 8 bases at V and 1 base at J, with 17 bases in the middle. The CDR3 has 15 residues. The CDR3 DNA is TGTGCCAGCGCCGAGGGGGGGCGGGCGAACACTGAAGCTTTCTTT. Translating it yields CASAEGGRANTEAFF. Full variable domain (outside the CDR3, taken from reference TRBV2 and TRBJ1-1): EPEVTQTPSHQVTQMGQEVILRCVPISNHLYFYWYRQILGQKVEFLVSFYNNEISEKSEIFDDQFSVERPDGSNFTLKIRSTKLEDSAMYFCASAEGGRANTEAFFGQGTRLTVV.

The chain combines TRBV19 with TRBJ1-4; perhaps TRBD1 as D (6 bases). Germline V gene sequence: CDR1 LNHDA, CDR2 SQIVND (reference sequence). This CDR3 is built from 15 residues. Trimming cost V 7 bases and J 13 bases, with 25 bases left between them. The CDR3 coding sequence is TGTGCCAGTACCCCGTCCGGGACATTCCGTGGGGGACTGTTTTTT. Protein sequence: CASTPSGTFRGGLFF. Full variable domain (rest looked up from reference TRBV19 and TRBJ1-4): DGGITQSPKYLFRKEGQNVTLSCEQNLNHDAMYWYRQDPGQGLRLIYYSQIVNDFQKGDIAEGYSVSREKKESFPLTVTSAQKNPTAFYLCASTPSGTFRGGLFFGSGTQLSVL.

The rearrangement joins TRBV5-1 to TRBJ2-7; 8 bases line up with TRBD1. The CDR3 consists of 14 residues. CDR1 and CDR2 from the germline V gene are SGHRS and YFSETQ. J was trimmed by 0 bases and V by 3 bases; bases with no gene match: 2. CDR3 nucleotide sequence: TGCGCCAGCAGCTGGGGACAGGCCTCCTACGAGCAGTACTTC. Translated, it gives CASSWGQASYEQYF.

The V gene is TRBV5-6, the J gene TRBJ1-4; 7 nucleotides line up with TRBD1. V dropped 3 bases and J dropped 5; count of bases not matched to a gene: 7. The germline V gene encodes CDR1 SGHDT and CDR2 YYEEEE. The CDR3 length is 15 residues. CDR3 DNA sequence: TGTGCCAGCAGCTGGGGACAGTCCGTGAATGAAAAACTGTTTTTT. It codes for CASSWGQSVNEKLFF.

J is TRBJ2-7 and V is TRBV27; tentative D call: TRBD2 (7 bases). Germline CDR1 is MNHEY and CDR2 is SMNVEV (reference sequence). This CDR3 spans 16 amino acids. The V end was cut by 0 bases, the J end by 2 bases, with 14 bases between. The CDR3 bases are TGTGCCAGCAGTTTATCCCGGGGGGCCCCTACCTACGAGCAGTACTTC. It is translated as CASSLSRGAPTYEQYF.

The J gene is TRBJ2-7, the V gene TRBV19; 10 bases align to TRBD2. V was pared by 0 bases and J by 4 bases, with 6 bases of the junction left unmatched. This CDR3 comprises 16 residues. Germline V gene data show CDR1 as LNHDA and CDR2 as SQIVND (reference sequence). CDR3 protein: CASSIEIGSGRYEQYF. For the CDR3, the DNA is TGTGCCAGTAGTATAGAGATCGGTAGCGGGAGGTACGAGCAGTACTTC. The whole variable domain, remainder taken from reference TRBV19 and TRBJ2-7, is DGGITQSPKYLFRKEGQNVTLSCEQNLNHDAMYWYRQDPGQGLRLIYYSQIVNDFQKGDIAEGYSVSREKKESFPLTVTSAQKNPTAFYLCASSIEIGSGRYEQYFGPGTRLTVT.

The gene calls are TRBV14 and TRBJ1-2; TRBD1 might be the D (6 bases). The CDR3 is 13 residues long. The germline CDR1 and CDR2 sequences are SGHDN and FVKESK. The V gene lost 8 bases and the J gene lost 10 bases, with 20 bases spanning the gap. The CDR3 DNA reads as TGTGCCAGCCGCGGCGGGGGGGCTATCTACTACACCTTC. Its translation: CASRGGGAIYYTF.

This sequence joins TRBV6-1 and TRBJ2-4, with 7 bases identical to TRBD1. The V gene's germline CDR1 is MNHNS and CDR2 SASEGT. V was pared by 3 bases and J by 6 bases, with 5 bases of the junction left unmatched. This CDR3 has 14 residues. The CDR3 DNA reads as TGTGCCAGCAGTGAGCGTTGGGACAGAAACATTCAGTACTTC. Protein sequence: CASSERWDRNIQYF.

The table lists this clone with a few counts. The chain couples TRBV25-1 to TRBJ2-7; D is perhaps TRBD1 (5 bases). The CDR3 spans 13 residues. V was cut by 6 bases and J by 4 bases, with 13 bases left in between. Germline V gives CDR1 MGHDK, CDR2 SYGVNS. The CDR3 coding sequence is TGTGCCAGCAGCCCAAGGGGCGGATACGAGCAGTACTTC. It yields the protein CASSPRGGYEQYF.

The rearrangement joins TRBV14 to TRBJ1-2; tentative D call: TRBD1 (6 bases). V shed 2 bases and J shed 8 bases, with 12 bases lying between them. Germline V CDR1 and CDR2: SGHDN, FVKESK. The CDR3 is made up of 13 amino acids. CDR3 in DNA: TGTGCCAGCAGCCAACGCGGGGGCCGGGGCTACACCTTC. It encodes CASSQRGGRGYTF. Drawing the rest from reference TRBV14 and TRBJ1-2, the complete variable domain is EAGVTQFPSHSVIEKGQTVTLRCDPISGHDNLYWYRRVMGKEIKFLLHFVKESKQDESGMPNNRFLAERTGGTYSTLKVQPAELEDSGVYFCASSQRGGRGYTFGSGTRLTVV.

V usage is TRBV30 and J usage is TRBJ1-2; D remains ambiguous. V was pared by 0 bases and J by 8 bases, with 13 bases between. CDR1 and CDR2 from the germline V gene are GTSNPN and SVGIG (reference sequence). The CDR3 is 13 amino acids. The CDR3 sequence: CAWSVTGFAGYTF. The CDR3 bases are TGTGCCTGGAGTGTAACGGGTTTTGCGGGCTACACCTTC. The variable domain in full, with the rest retrieved from reference TRBV30 and TRBJ1-2, is SQTIHQWPATLVQPVGSPLSLECTVEGTSNPNLYWYRQAAGRGLQLLFYSVGIGQISSEVPQNLSASRPQDRQFILSSKKLLLSDSGFYLCAWSVTGFAGYTFGSGTRLTVV.

The chain is built from TRBV12-3 or TRBV12-4 and TRBJ1-1; D call uncertain. The CDR3 is 13 residues long. The CDR3 DNA follows: TGTGCGACCCGATGGGCAGCGAACACTGAAGCTTTCTTT. Protein product: CATRWAANTEAFF.

The V gene is TRBV5-1, the J gene TRBJ2-2, with 8 bases that match TRBD1. Germline V gene sequence: CDR1 SGHRS, CDR2 YFSETQ. The CDR3 has 15 residues. The junction had 9 bases not matched to a gene; V was cut back by 6 bases and J by 5 bases. The CDR3 bases are TGCGCCAGCATTGAGGACAGGGCGGAGACCGGGGAGCTGTTTTTT. Its protein product is CASIEDRAETGELFF.

The chain uses TRBV5-5 and TRBJ1-5, with 7 positions matching TRBD1. The CDR3 spans 17 residues. Germline lookup yields CDR1 SGHKS and CDR2 YYEKEE (reference sequence). V shed 5 bases, J shed 6 bases, and the junction held 17 bases outside the gene matches. The CDR3, as DNA: TGTGCCAGCAGTGAGTCCGGGACAGCGCCTCTGGGTCAGCCCCAGCATTTT. It codes for CASSESGTAPLGQPQHF.

This clone was counted a single time. V is TRBV20-1 and J is TRBJ1-2, with 9 bases fitting TRBD1. The CDR3 spans 15 residues. Trimming cost V 3 bases and J 4 bases; bases outside gene matches: 9. Germline assignment: CDR1 DFQATT and CDR2 SNEGSKA (reference sequence). Here the CDR3 reads CSASNAGQGSYGYTF. The CDR3 region has the DNA TGCAGTGCTAGTAATGCTGGACAGGGGAGCTATGGCTACACCTTC.

The chain combines TRBV19 with TRBJ1-1, with TRBD1 matching 8 bases. V gave up 6 bases and J gave up 4 bases; unmatched junction bases: 7. CDR1 and CDR2 from the germline V gene are LNHDA and SQIVND (reference sequence). The CDR3 sequence is 14 residues long. CDR3 nucleotide sequence: TGTGCCAGTAGGCGGACAGGGACGGGCACTGAAGCTTTCTTT. Translated, it gives CASRRTGTGTEAFF.

This chain uses TRBV24-1 with TRBJ2-7; TRBD1 matches 7 bases. This CDR3 has 13 amino acids. V shed 3 bases, J shed 7 bases, and the junction held 5 bases outside the gene matches. Germline assignment: CDR1 KGHDR and CDR2 SFDVKD. In DNA, the CDR3 is TGTGCCACCAGTGATGGCGCAGGGGGAGAGCAGTACTTC. Its translation: CATSDGAGGEQYF.

The rearrangement joins TRBV3-1 (or the pseudogene TRBV3-2) to TRBJ1-2; D not certain. This CDR3 spans 12 amino acids. Trimming shortened V by 10 bases and J by 3 bases, and 12 bases separated the two germline ends. Germline CDR1 reads LGHDT; CDR2 reads YNNKEL (reference sequence). CDR3 amino acids: CATTQRDYGYTF. DNA of the CDR3: TGTGCCACCACCCAGAGGGACTATGGCTACACCTTC.

DNA for the CDR3: TGTGCCTGGTTCCCGGGACATGGAAACACCATATATTTT. It codes for CAWFPGHGNTIYF. The V gene is TRBV30, the J gene TRBJ1-3, with a tentative D call TRBD1 (6 bases). The V gene lost 5 bases and the J gene lost 3 bases, with 11 bases spanning the gap. The CDR3 length is 13 residues. Germline V lookup: CDR1 GTSNPN, CDR2 SVGIG (reference sequence). Using reference TRBV30 and TRBJ1-3 for the parts outside the CDR3, the full variable domain is SQTIHQWPATLVQPVGSPLSLECTVEGTSNPNLYWYRQAAGRGLQLLFYSVGIGQISSEVPQNLSASRPQDRQFILSSKKLLLSDSGFYLCAWFPGHGNTIYFGEGSWLTVV.

The rearrangement uses TRBV6-1 and TRBJ2-3; TRBD2 matches at 7 bases. J was trimmed by 6 bases and V by 3 bases; bases with no gene match: 3. The germline gives CDR1 MNHNS, CDR2 SASEGT. The CDR3 extends over 13 amino acids. CDR3 region: CASSDGLGDTQYF. The CDR3 bases are TGTGCCAGCAGTGACGGACTAGGGGATACGCAGTATTTT.

The J gene is TRBJ1-1, the V gene TRBV5-6; 7 nucleotides align to TRBD1. The V gene's germline CDR1 is SGHDT and CDR2 YYEEEE. V gave up 4 bases and J gave up 7 bases; unmatched junction bases: 22. This CDR3 region has 18 residues. In DNA, the CDR3 is TGTGCCAGCAGCGCCTACGGGACAGCCTCAAGGCCCCTGCGTGAAGCTTTCTTT. Translating it yields CASSAYGTASRPLREAFF.

The genes are TRBV4-1 and TRBJ1-2, with TRBD1 identical over 7 bases. The CDR3 has 14 amino acids. V trimming: 0 bases; J trimming: 7 bases; junction bases outside the gene matches: 5. Germline values: CDR1 MGHRA, CDR2 YSYEKL. In nucleotides, the CDR3 is TGCGCCAGCAGCCAAGAACAGGGGAAGTTTGGCTACACCTTC. Its translation: CASSQEQGKFGYTF.

The V call is TRBV6-5, the J call TRBJ2-7, with 10 nucleotides matching TRBD1. The CDR3 sequence is 14 residues long. Germline assignment: CDR1 MNHEY and CDR2 SVGAGI. V lost 8 bases, J lost 3 bases, and 7 bases stayed unmatched. DNA for the CDR3: TGTGCCAGCCAGACAGGGGGCTCAGACTACGAGCAGTACTTC. Protein product: CASQTGGSDYEQYF.

The rearrangement joins TRBV10-3 to TRBJ1-1; TRBD1 aligns across 7 bases. Losses at the gene ends were 7 bases for V and 6 bases for J; bases not matched to a gene: 5. The CDR3 consists of 12 residues. Germline V lookup: CDR1 ENHRY, CDR2 SYGVKD. CDR3 bases: TGTGCCATCAAACACAGGGGACCTGAAGCTTTCTTT. Residues: CAIKHRGPEAFF.